The entry below describes one TCR beta chain. The target antigen is unknown. PBMC libraries mostly used around 500 ng of input genomic DNA, with six replicates per sample. Only in-frame clones appear in the TCRdb table, and some are missing; sequencing was by immunoSEQ multiplex PCR. This table has about 16,000 clones, about 72% appearing once. The data stem from a study of neoadjuvant anti-PD-1 for oral cavity cancer. Study-wide results and limits: With a few patients per group, TCR findings need larger cohorts.

Blood cells were analyzed directly, without culture or expansion. CDR3 length equals 15 residues. Germline CDR1 is SGHNT and CDR2 is YYREEE (reference sequence). J lost 5 bases, V lost 4 bases, and 10 bases had no gene match. The clonotype comes from a person aged 40 to 85 with oral cavity squamous cell carcinoma. This specimen consisted of PBMCs, obtained before nivolumab (anti-PD-1) treatment. V usage is TRBV5-4 and J usage is TRBJ2-5; 8 bases are shared with TRBD1. The CDR3 protein is CASSKTAGGMETQYF. CDR3 coding DNA: TGTGCCAGCAGCAAAACGGCAGGGGGCATGGAGACCCAGTACTTC.